This T cell receptor (beta chain) is drawn from a study of blood T cell repertoires in COVID-19. Study at large: Whether acute or convalescent, the COVID-19 samples came from the United States, Italy and Spain.

As processed by the authors: Amplification with reference gene primers provided the estimates of nucleated cell counts. Libraries were prepared by immunoSEQ multiplex PCR; TCRdb keeps only in-frame clonotypes and omits some of them. The V and J calls and clone size were taken over from that table, and D and trimming were inferred from the DNA. This sample has under 250,000 clones, with over 75% found just once. The CDR3 sequence is 15 residues long. The germline CDR1 and CDR2 sequences are MDHEN and SYDVKM. The V gene lost 5 bases and the J gene lost 4 bases, with 17 bases spanning the gap. The sample consisted of peripheral blood. The chain has TRBV28 and TRBJ1-2; tentative D call: TRBD1 (5 bases). The clonotype originates from a man aged 50 or older with COVID-19, enrolled during active disease. The CDR3 DNA sequence: TGTGCCAGCAGTCCCCGGGCCAGGGTCGGCTATGGCTACACCTTC. Translated: CASSPRARVGYGYTF.